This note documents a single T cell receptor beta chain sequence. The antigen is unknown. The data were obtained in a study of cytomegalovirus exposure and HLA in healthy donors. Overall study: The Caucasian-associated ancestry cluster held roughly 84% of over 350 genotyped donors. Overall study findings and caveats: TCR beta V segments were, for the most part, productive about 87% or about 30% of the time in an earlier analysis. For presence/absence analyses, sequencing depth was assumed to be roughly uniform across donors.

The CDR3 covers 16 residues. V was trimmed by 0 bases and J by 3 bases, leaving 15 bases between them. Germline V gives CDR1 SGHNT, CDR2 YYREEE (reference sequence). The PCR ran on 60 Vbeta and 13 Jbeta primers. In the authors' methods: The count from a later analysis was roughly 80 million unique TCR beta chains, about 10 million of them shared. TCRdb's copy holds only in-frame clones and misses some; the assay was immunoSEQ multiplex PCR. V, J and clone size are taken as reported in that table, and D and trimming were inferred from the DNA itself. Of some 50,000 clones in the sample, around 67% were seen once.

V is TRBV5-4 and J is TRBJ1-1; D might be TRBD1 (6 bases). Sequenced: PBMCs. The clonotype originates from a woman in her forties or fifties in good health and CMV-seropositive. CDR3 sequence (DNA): TGTGCCAGCAGCTTGGGACTCACAGGGATGGACACTGAAGCTTTCTTT. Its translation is CASSLGLTGMDTEAFF. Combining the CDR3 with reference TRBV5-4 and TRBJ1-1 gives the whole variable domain ETGVTQSPTHLIKTRGQQVTLRCSSQSGHNTVSWYQQALGQGPQFIFQYYREEENGRGNFPPRFSGLQFPNYSSELNVNALELDDSALYLCASSLGLTGMDTEAFFGQGTRLTVV.